The clone carrying this T cell receptor beta chain showed up just once. Antigen: not known. In germline, CDR1 is LGHNA, CDR2 YSLEER. CDR3 length: 16 residues. J was trimmed by 4 bases and V by 3 bases; bases with no gene match: 9. The data originate from a study of OX40 agonist ivuxolimab in advanced cancers. Study information: Dosing consisted of intravenous ivuxolimab at 0.01 to 10 mg/kg every 2 weeks. Whole-study results and caveats: Some patients without response likewise showed low normalized clonal expansion. Expanded clones tended on average to be more numerous among CD8+ T cells than CD4+.

Sequenced by immunoSEQ multiplex PCR; TCRdb stores in-frame clones only, minus some. The table includes roughly 43,000 clones, 91% detected once. The specimen was CD4+ or CD8+ T cells sorted from blood, collected in a trial of the OX40 agonist ivuxolimab. The clonotype was recovered from an adult with an advanced solid tumor such as melanoma, head and neck, liver or kidney cancer. V gene TRBV4-3 combines with J gene TRBJ2-3, with TRBD2 matching 8 bases. The CDR3 nucleotides read TGCGCCAGCAGCCAGCTGGGACTAGAGGTAGCAGATACGCAGTATTTT. Protein sequence: CASSQLGLEVADTQYF.